A single sample gave rise to the 25 T cell receptor beta chains below, sequenced in a study of T cell repertoires in cytomegalovirus infection. These receptors are not linked to any known antigen. Each CDR3 protein gets one entry after TCRdb re-called the reads with MiXCR. The profile shows approximately 1,000,000 distinct CDR3 sequences, 31% of them singletons. The sample here was cultured CD8+ T cells from PBMCs, taken from culture after CMV antigen stimulation. These receptors all stem from a human donor in good health (CMV status not recorded). Some clones in this sample may be carry-over from other donors' samples.

In this sample, this clonotype turned up once. The V gene is TRBV5-1, the J gene TRBJ2-3, with D possibly matching TRBD1 (6 bases). The CDR3 covers 15 residues. V lost 0 bases, J lost 4 bases, and 12 bases lay in between. CDR1 and CDR2 from the germline V gene are SGHRS and YFSETQ. The CDR3 coding sequence is TGCGCCAGCAGCTTGGCCATACAGGGCGCAGATACGCAGTATTTT. The encoded protein is CASSLAIQGADTQYF.

This clonotype was seen a single time. The rearrangement uses TRBV29-1 and TRBJ1-2; D gene ambiguous. Trimming took off 7 bases at V and 6 bases at J, with 21 bases between the two ends. The germline V gene encodes CDR1 SQVTM and CDR2 ANQGSEA. The CDR3 spans 14 residues. The CDR3 reads CSASPHETLDGYTF. The CDR3 bases are TGCAGCGCCTCCCCGCATGAGACACTGGATGGCTACACCTTC.

The chain carries TRBV6-1 and TRBJ1-1; D unclear. This CDR3 spans 13 amino acids. Germline V lookup: CDR1 MNHNS, CDR2 SASEGT. V lost 5 bases, J lost 6 bases, and 13 bases lay in between. The CDR3 region is CASSFEWQAEAFF. CDR3 nucleotide sequence: TGTGCCAGCAGTTTTGAGTGGCAGGCTGAAGCTTTCTTT.

Concerning this clonotype itself: This could be a read error, since a much larger clone is one nucleotide away. The V call is TRBV5-4, the J call TRBJ2-1; D is undetermined. The CDR3 is 14 residues long. CDR1 is SGHNT, CDR2 YYREEE, per germline (reference sequence). CDR3 region: CTSSLMIQWNEQFF. The CDR3 bases are TGTACCAGCAGCTTAATGATACAGTGGAATGAGCAGTTCTTC. Variable domain in full (rest from reference TRBV5-4 and TRBJ2-1): ETGVTQSPTHLIKTRGQQVTLRCSSQSGHNTVSWYQQALGQGPQFIFQYYREEENGRGNFPPRFSGLQFPNYSSELNVNALELDDSALYLCTSSLMIQWNEQFFGPGTRLTVL.

The chain is built from TRBV4-3 and TRBJ2-2, with no clear D. Looked up from germline, CDR1 is LGHNA and CDR2 is YSLEER. V was shortened by 0 bases and J by 2 bases, with 13 bases between the two germline ends. The CDR3 covers 17 residues. The CDR3 DNA reads as TGCGCCAGCAGCCAAGATCGGGCGATACTAAACACCGGGGAGCTGTTTTTT. Translated, it gives CASSQDRAILNTGELFF.

The chain recombines TRBV19 with TRBJ1-5; no clear D gene. V lost 0 bases and J 5 bases, leaving 20 bases between the germline ends. In germline, CDR1 is LNHDA, CDR2 SQIVND (reference sequence). The CDR3 contains 18 residues. CDR3 sequence reads: CASSIDATGPLADQPQHF. The CDR3 DNA sequence: TGTGCCAGTAGTATAGATGCGACTGGGCCTCTAGCAGATCAGCCCCAGCATTTT.

There are a few counts of this clonotype. This chain connects TRBV2 to TRBJ2-7, with TRBD1 identical over 11 bases. Germline values: CDR1 SNHLY, CDR2 FYNNEI. Germline trimming cut 6 bases from V and 1 base from J; bases unmatched to any gene: 2. This CDR3 is built from 14 residues. CDR3 sequence (DNA): TGTGCCAGCAGGGGACAGGGGGGGTCCTACGAGCAGTACTTC. Protein product: CASRGQGGSYEQYF.

Only a few counts were recorded for this clonotype. The rearrangement joins TRBV6-5 to TRBJ2-1; TRBD1 matches at 7 bases. CDR3 length equals 15 residues. Germline loops: CDR1 MNHEY, CDR2 SVGAGI. With V trimmed by 7 bases and J by 1 base, 7 bases remained unmatched. The CDR3 DNA follows: TGTGCCAGCACTCAAGCCAGGGGGTCCTACAATGAGCAGTTCTTC. Translated: CASTQARGSYNEQFF.

This clonotype was seen more than once but under ten times. The V call is TRBV12-5, the J call TRBJ2-7; D remains unclear. The length of the CDR3 is 12 residues. The V and J ends lost 6 bases and 4 bases respectively, with 10 bases between them. Per the germline V gene, CDR1 is LGHNT and CDR2 is FRNRAP. This CDR3 reads CASGLGPYEQYF. The CDR3, as DNA: TGTGCTAGTGGCCTCGGCCCTTACGAGCAGTACTTC.

The chain carries TRBV19 and TRBJ1-1, with D possibly matching TRBD1 (5 bases). The CDR3 is 13 amino acids. Germline V gives CDR1 LNHDA, CDR2 SQIVND (reference sequence). With 8 bases removed from V and 5 bases from J, the gap between germline ends came to 15 bases. The DNA of the CDR3 is TGTGCCAGTGTTCCGGGACTTATGACTGAAGCTTTCTTT. Translated, it gives CASVPGLMTEAFF. Based on the CDR3 plus reference TRBV19 and TRBJ1-1, the full variable domain is DGGITQSPKYLFRKEGQNVTLSCEQNLNHDAMYWYRQDPGQGLRLIYYSQIVNDFQKGDIAEGYSVSREKKESFPLTVTSAQKNPTAFYLCASVPGLMTEAFFGQGTRLTVV.

In its sample, this clonotype was seen many times. The chain links TRBV11-2 to TRBJ1-3; D perhaps matches TRBD1 (6 bases). Looked up from germline, CDR1 is SGHAT and CDR2 is FQNNGV. The CDR3 sequence is 15 residues long. V was cut by 3 bases and J by 0 bases, with 9 bases left in between. CDR3 residues: CASSFHRDSGNTIYF. CDR3 sequence (DNA): TGTGCCAGCAGCTTCCACAGGGACTCTGGAAACACCATATATTTT.

This clonotype was counted a few times. The V call is TRBV19, the J call TRBJ1-2, with TRBD1 as a possible D gene (5 bases). Trimming stripped 10 bases from V and 7 bases from J, with 13 bases between. The CDR3 sequence is 11 residues long. Germline V gene data show CDR1 as LNHDA and CDR2 as SQIVND (reference sequence). CDR3 in amino acids: CATGTAGGYTF. The CDR3 coding sequence is TGTGCCACCGGGACGGCCGGTGGCTACACCTTC.

Points on this clonotype: Germline and junction disagree at one end, which may indicate a read error. The gene calls are TRBV7-6 and TRBJ2-1; D is perhaps TRBD1 (6 bases). CDR3 length: 15 amino acids. Germline V CDR1 and CDR2: SGHVS, FNYEAQ. The CDR3 DNA reads as TGTGCTAGCAGCAACGGACAGCTGTCCTACAATGAGCAGTTCTTC. This codes for CASSNGQLSYNEQFF.

There are a few counts of this clonotype. J is TRBJ2-3 and V is TRBV7-2; D possibly corresponds to TRBD2 (5 bases). With 5 bases removed from V and 5 bases from J, the gap between germline ends came to 17 bases. The V gene's germline CDR1 is SGHTA and CDR2 FQGNSA. The CDR3 totals 15 residues. The CDR3 loop is CASSPSGVGGDTQYF. The CDR3 DNA reads as TGTGCCAGCAGCCCAAGTGGCGTAGGAGGAGATACGCAGTATTTT.

In its sample, this clonotype was seen a few times. This rearrangement joins TRBV4-2 to TRBJ1-1; D possibly corresponds to TRBD1 (6 bases). V lost 0 bases and J 10 bases, leaving 12 bases between the germline ends. Germline values: CDR1 LGHNA, CDR2 YNFKEQ. There are 13 residues in the CDR3. The CDR3 sequence: CASSQDGGAGAFF. Here the CDR3 DNA reads TGTGCCAGCAGCCAAGATGGGGGGGCTGGAGCTTTCTTT.

Ten or more counts support this clonotype. V gene TRBV6-2 or TRBV6-3 combines with J gene TRBJ1-2, with TRBD1 identical over 9 bases. This CDR3 comprises 16 residues. Per the germline V gene, CDR1 is MNHEY and CDR2 is SVGEGT. After removal of 2 bases from V and 4 bases from J, the junction contained 8 bases not matched to a gene. The DNA of the CDR3 is TGTGCCAGCAGTTACCAGGGACAGGGCGACGGCTATGGCTACACCTTC. Amino acids: CASSYQGQGDGYGYTF.

Ten or more counts support this clonotype. V usage is TRBV6-6 and J usage is TRBJ1-2; 9 bases map to TRBD1. The V and J ends lost 2 bases and 1 base, in that order; junction bases with no gene match: 5. Germline CDR1 is MNHNY and CDR2 is SVGAGI (reference sequence). The CDR3 sequence is 16 residues long. CDR3 residues: CASSYGQGSGNYGYTF. CDR3 coding DNA: TGTGCCAGCAGTTACGGACAGGGGAGCGGTAACTATGGCTACACCTTC.

The chain employs TRBV11-3 and TRBJ2-1; D gene uncertain. Germline lookup yields CDR1 SGHNT and CDR2 YENEEA. V was shortened by 5 bases and J by 4 bases, with 12 bases between the two germline ends. This CDR3 has 14 residues. CDR3 amino acids: CASSPVPTYNEQFF. CDR3 nucleotide sequence: TGTGCCAGCAGCCCGGTTCCGACTTACAATGAGCAGTTCTTC. Drawing the rest from reference TRBV11-3 and TRBJ2-1, the complete variable domain is EAGVVQSPRYKIIEKKQPVAFWCNPISGHNTLYWYLQNLGQGPELLIRYENEEAVDDSQLPKDRFSAERLKGVDSTLKIQPAELGDSAVYLCASSPVPTYNEQFFGPGTRLTVL.

Only a few counts were recorded for this clonotype. This sequence joins TRBV13 and TRBJ1-1, with 7 bases that match TRBD1. The V and J ends lost 5 bases and 4 bases, in that order; junction bases with no gene match: 7. The CDR3 is 14 amino acids. The germline V gene has CDR1 PRHDT and CDR2 FYEKMQ (reference sequence). The DNA of the CDR3 is TGTGCCAGCAGCCAACAGACAGGGTCCACTGAAGCTTTCTTT. Encoded protein: CASSQQTGSTEAFF.

This clonotype was counted only a few times. This sequence joins TRBV7-6 and TRBJ2-3, with D possibly TRBD2 on 6 matching bases. V lost 2 bases to trimming and J lost 5 bases, with 14 bases between them. The CDR3 spans 15 residues. Germline assignment: CDR1 SGHVS and CDR2 FNYEAQ. Here the CDR3 reads CASSLRGKGLDTQYF. CDR3 DNA sequence: TGTGCCAGCAGCTTACGGGGGAAAGGATTAGATACGCAGTATTTT.

This clonotype has a handful of counts. The V gene is TRBV7-2, the J gene TRBJ1-5; D might be TRBD1 (5 bases). This CDR3 comprises 15 residues. The germline V gene has CDR1 SGHTA and CDR2 FQGNSA. Trimming left V 5 bases short and J 3 bases short, with 14 bases between. The CDR3 sequence is CASSTVDSSNQPQHF. The DNA of the CDR3 is TGTGCCAGCAGCACCGTAGACAGCTCCAATCAGCCCCAGCATTTT.

The chain joins TRBV15 to TRBJ2-3; D possibly corresponds to TRBD2 (6 bases). This CDR3 is built from 16 residues. The V end was cut by 0 bases, the J end by 0 bases, with 10 bases between. CDR1 is LNHNV and CDR2 is YYDKDF in the germline V gene (reference sequence). The CDR3 DNA follows: TGTGCCACCAGCAGAGAGCGGGGCCGGAGCACAGATACGCAGTATTTT. Amino acid sequence: CATSRERGRSTDTQYF.

This clonotype appeared many times. This rearrangement joins TRBV7-2 to TRBJ2-3; D is perhaps TRBD2 (6 bases). CDR1 is SGHTA, CDR2 FQGNSA, per germline. With 5 bases removed from V and 3 bases from J, the gap between germline ends came to 18 bases. This CDR3 has 16 residues. CDR3: CASSPGGGVPTDTQYF. The CDR3 DNA is TGTGCCAGCAGCCCCGGAGGCGGGGTTCCTACAGATACGCAGTATTTT.

The chain recombines TRBV29-1 with TRBJ2-7; weak D call: TRBD2 (5 bases). CDR3 length: 13 amino acids. V lost 3 bases and J lost 0, with 9 bases in between. Looked up from germline, CDR1 is SQVTM and CDR2 is ANQGSEA. In DNA, the CDR3 is TGCAGCGTTGACAGACTAAGCTCCTACGAGCAGTACTTC. This sequence encodes CSVDRLSSYEQYF.

V is TRBV6-2 or TRBV6-3 and J is TRBJ2-1, with TRBD2 matching 12 bases. Germline-derived CDR1 and CDR2 are MNHEY and SVGEGT. V lost 3 bases, J lost 3 bases, and 18 bases stayed unmatched. The CDR3 is 21 amino acids. In nucleotides, the CDR3 is TGTGCCAGCAGTTATTCCACGACTAGCGGGGGTGTCGGATCCGTCTACAATGAGCAGTTCTTC. It yields the protein CASSYSTTSGGVGSVYNEQFF.